A single sample gave rise to the 26 T cell receptor beta chains below, sequenced in a study of identical twins. TCRdb reprocessed the 5' RACE reads with MiXCR, giving one entry per CDR3 protein. Of under 250,000 distinct CDR3 sequences in the sample, 7.5% were seen once. This same sample was also part of a study on yellow fever vaccine responses in identical twins.

Sequences were obtained from CD8+ T cells sorted from blood. The receptors were sampled from a woman younger than 30 in good health.

This clonotype appeared a few times. V and J are TRBV10-1 and TRBJ2-3; D might be TRBD2 (5 bases). CDR3 length: 14 residues. Germline CDR1 is WNHNN and CDR2 is SYGVQD (reference sequence). Trimming took off 4 bases at V and 1 base at J, with 9 bases between the two ends. The CDR3, as DNA: TGCGCCAGCAGTGGAGATAGCGGCACAGATACGCAGTATTTT. It encodes CASSGDSGTDTQYF.

This clonotype was detected a few times. This rearrangement joins TRBV4-1 to TRBJ2-1, with D possibly matching TRBD2 (6 bases). This CDR3 has 17 amino acids. The germline V gene encodes CDR1 MGHRA and CDR2 YSYEKL. V lost 0 bases and J 4 bases, leaving 16 bases between the germline ends. The chain's CDR3 is CASSQETSAGPYNEQFF. Here the CDR3 DNA reads TGCGCCAGCAGCCAAGAAACCTCGGCGGGACCTTACAATGAGCAGTTCTTC.

This clonotype was seen more than once but under ten times. This chain connects TRBV4-1 to TRBJ1-5; unclear D gene. Germline V CDR1 and CDR2: MGHRA, YSYEKL. Trimming took off 1 base at V and 6 bases at J, with 16 bases between the two ends. The CDR3 has 16 amino acids. The CDR3, as DNA: TGCGCCAGCAGCCAAGTCCTGGGGAGGGTCGGTCAGCCCCAGCATTTT. Translating gives CASSQVLGRVGQPQHF.

This clonotype was recorded a few times. V is TRBV27 and J is TRBJ1-1; D remains ambiguous. This CDR3 is built from 13 residues. Trimming removed 7 bases from V and 0 bases from J, with 9 bases in between. From germline, CDR1 is MNHEY and CDR2 SMNVEV (reference sequence). The CDR3 sequence: CASKTGMNTEAFF. CDR3 DNA: TGTGCCAGCAAGACGGGGATGAACACTGAAGCTTTCTTT.

This clonotype was detected only a few times. The chain uses TRBV7-9 and TRBJ2-1, with D unresolved. The CDR3 totals 9 residues. Germline CDR1 is SEHNR and CDR2 is FQNEAQ (reference sequence). The ends were cut back, 0 bases at V and 12 bases at J, with 0 bases in the middle. CDR3 in amino acids: CASSLAQFF. CDR3 DNA sequence: TGTGCCAGCAGCTTAGCGCAGTTCTTC.

This clonotype was detected only a few times. CDR3 loop: CSAEGAPKDGYTF. CDR3 bases: TGCAGTGCTGAGGGGGCCCCGAAGGATGGCTACACCTTC. This chain connects TRBV20-1 to TRBJ1-2; the match to TRBD1 covers 7 bases. V lost 5 bases, J lost 6 bases, and 9 bases stayed unmatched. CDR1 is DFQATT and CDR2 is SNEGSKA in the germline V gene (reference sequence). The CDR3 totals 13 residues.

This clonotype came up a few times. The chain has TRBV7-9 and TRBJ2-3; a weak D match, TRBD2 (5 bases). Trimming cost V 5 bases and J 6 bases, with 21 bases left between them. This CDR3 is built from 16 residues. Germline V lookup: CDR1 SEHNR, CDR2 FQNEAQ (reference sequence). CDR3 sequence (DNA): TGTGCCAGCAGCCCCCCGCCAGGTTGGGAGTCTGATACGCAGTATTTT. It specifies CASSPPPGWESDTQYF.

In this sample, this clonotype turned up a few times. The gene calls are TRBV2 and TRBJ2-3; possibly TRBD1 or TRBD2 for D (5 bases each). The CDR3 extends over 15 amino acids. The germline gives CDR1 SNHLY, CDR2 FYNNEI. Trimming pared 3 bases from V and 0 bases from J, leaving 10 bases between. Here the CDR3 reads CASSEGDPSTDTQYF. The CDR3 region has the DNA TGTGCCAGCAGTGAGGGGGATCCTAGCACAGATACGCAGTATTTT.

J is TRBJ2-3 and V is TRBV28; D not certain. The CDR3 contains 15 residues. Trimming took off 5 bases at V and 5 bases at J, with 17 bases between the two ends. From germline, CDR1 is MDHEN and CDR2 SYDVKM. CDR3 region: CASSPKGPNEDTQYF. The CDR3 DNA sequence: TGTGCCAGCAGTCCAAAAGGACCTAATGAAGATACGCAGTATTTT.

This clonotype came up a few times. The genes are TRBV4-2 and TRBJ2-1, with 14 bases lining up with TRBD2. This CDR3 comprises 19 residues. The junction had 12 bases not matched to a gene; V was cut back by 0 bases and J by 8 bases. Germline assignment: CDR1 LGHNA and CDR2 YNFKEQ. The CDR3 sequence is CASSQDWLGGTSGSYEQFF. In nucleotides, the CDR3 is TGTGCCAGCAGCCAAGATTGGTTAGGGGGGACTAGCGGGAGCTATGAGCAGTTCTTC.

As for this clonotype: This could be a read error, since a much larger clone is one nucleotide away. The chain joins TRBV12-3 or TRBV12-4 to TRBJ2-5, with a possible D match to TRBD2 (5 bases). The CDR3 has 14 amino acids. Deletions cut 3 bases from V and 4 bases from J, with 12 bases between. CDR3 amino acids: CASSLIARLETQYF. The CDR3, as DNA: TGTGCCAGCAGTTTGATAGCGAGACTAGAGACCCAGTACTTC.

This clonotype showed up many times. The CDR3 DNA is TGTGCCAGCAGTCGAAAAGCGGGGGGGCCAAATGAGCAGTTCTTC. It translates to CASSRKAGGPNEQFF. The rearrangement uses TRBV12-3 or TRBV12-4 and TRBJ2-1, with 10 nucleotides matching TRBD2. The CDR3 has 15 residues. V lost 5 bases and J lost 7; bases outside the gene matches: 8.

The chain uses TRBV9 and TRBJ2-3; the D gene is possibly TRBD1 (6 bases). This CDR3 region has 16 residues. Germline CDR1 reads SGDLS; CDR2 reads YYNGEE. The ends were cut back, 2 bases at V and 0 bases at J, with 13 bases in the middle. The CDR3 nucleotides read TGTGCCAGCAGCGTCCCACAGGGATCTAGCACAGATACGCAGTATTTT. It encodes CASSVPQGSSTDTQYF.

This clonotype occurred many times. The V call is TRBV7-8, the J call TRBJ2-7; 10 nucleotides agree with TRBD2. The CDR3 is 16 residues long. Germline V CDR1 and CDR2: SGHVS, FQNEAQ. V dropped 0 bases and J dropped 3; count of bases not matched to a gene: 5. The CDR3 coding sequence is TGTGCCAGCAGCTTAGCAGCTAGCGGGAGTTTCTACGAGCAGTACTTC. Protein: CASSLAASGSFYEQYF.

This clonotype was recorded at least ten times. The chain is built from TRBV28 and TRBJ2-3; maybe TRBD1 (6 bases). Trimming took 7 bases from V and 0 from J, leaving 14 bases between them. The CDR3 is 15 residues long. Germline assignment: CDR1 MDHEN and CDR2 SYDVKM. The CDR3 DNA sequence: TGTGCCAGCACCCTGACAGGTCGAAGCACAGATACGCAGTATTTT. It translates to CASTLTGRSTDTQYF.

The chain is built from TRBV12-3 or TRBV12-4 and TRBJ2-3, with D possibly TRBD2 on 5 matching bases. CDR3 length: 16 residues. The ends were cut back, 7 bases at V and 0 bases at J, with 17 bases in the middle. CDR3 amino acids: CASNLRPDSSTDTQYF. Here the CDR3 DNA reads TGTGCCAGCAATCTTCGGCCGGACTCAAGCACAGATACGCAGTATTTT.

This clonotype came up many times. DNA of the CDR3: TGTGCCAGCAGCGAGGGGGGCACTGGCTACACCTTC. Protein product: CASSEGGTGYTF. The chain recombines TRBV12-3 or TRBV12-4 with TRBJ1-2; D perhaps matches TRBD1 (6 bases). Trimming left V 6 bases short and J 7 bases short, with 12 bases between. The CDR3 runs 12 residues.

This clonotype was seen many times. The V and J genes are TRBV2 and TRBJ1-2, with a weak D call TRBD1 (6 bases). Germline loops: CDR1 SNHLY, CDR2 FYNNEI. V was clipped by 5 bases and J by 12 bases, with 16 bases between them. The CDR3 totals 12 residues. The CDR3 here is CASSPGQPVDTF. CDR3 nucleotide sequence: TGTGCCAGCAGTCCAGGACAGCCCGTTGACACCTTC.

This clonotype was picked up many times. The chain combines TRBV5-1 with TRBJ2-1; 11 nucleotides agree with TRBD2. This CDR3 has 19 residues. The germline V gene has CDR1 SGHRS and CDR2 YFSETQ. Germline trimming cut 3 bases from V and 0 bases from J; bases unmatched to any gene: 11. The CDR3 here is CASSSTASGGLSSYNEQFF. CDR3 nucleotide sequence: TGCGCCAGCAGCTCCACAGCTAGCGGGGGGTTAAGCTCCTACAATGAGCAGTTCTTC.

The chain combines TRBV5-1 with TRBJ2-1, with D maybe TRBD1 (5 bases). This CDR3 region has 20 residues. Germline CDR1 SGHRS, CDR2 YFSETQ. V shed 2 bases and J shed 8 bases, with 32 bases lying between them. The CDR3 loop reads CASSLRASAYLTQMTDEQFF. As DNA, the CDR3 is TGCGCCAGCAGCTTACGTGCGTCCGCTTACCTTACTCAGATGACAGATGAGCAGTTCTTC.

The genes are TRBV7-9 and TRBJ2-1, with D tentatively TRBD1 (5 bases). CDR3 size: 13 residues. V was clipped by 4 bases and J by 4 bases, with 8 bases between them. From germline, CDR1 is SEHNR and CDR2 FQNEAQ (reference sequence). This chain's CDR3 is CASSSTEYNEQFF. For the CDR3, the DNA is TGTGCCAGCAGCTCGACAGAGTACAATGAGCAGTTCTTC.

This sequence joins TRBV25-1 and TRBJ1-5; TRBD1 agrees at 8 bases. The germline V gene encodes CDR1 MGHDK and CDR2 SYGVNS. This CDR3 has 15 amino acids. J lost 6 bases, V lost 0 bases, and 4 bases had no gene match. DNA for the CDR3: TGTGCCAGCAGTGAATATCCAGGGGGCAGTCAGCCCCAGCATTTT. This codes for CASSEYPGGSQPQHF.

This clonotype has ten or more counts. The V and J genes are TRBV27 and TRBJ2-1; 13 positions match TRBD2. This CDR3 spans 15 amino acids. Per the germline V gene, CDR1 is MNHEY and CDR2 is SMNVEV (reference sequence). Trimming at V came to 5 bases and at J to 2 bases, leaving 0 bases not matched to a gene. CDR3 amino acids: CASSTSGGAYNEQFF. The CDR3 nucleotides are TGTGCCAGCAGTACTAGCGGGGGGGCCTACAATGAGCAGTTCTTC.

In this sample, this clonotype turned up many times. The CDR3, as DNA: TGCGCCAGCAGCCAAAGGACAGCCCTAGAAAAACTGTTTTTT. Translating gives CASSQRTALEKLFF. The chain joins TRBV4-1 to TRBJ1-4, with a tentative D call TRBD1 (6 bases). CDR3 length: 14 residues. Germline V lookup: CDR1 MGHRA, CDR2 YSYEKL. Deletions cut 2 bases from V and 8 bases from J, with 12 bases between.

CDR3 in DNA: TGCGCCAGCAGCCAAGGTATCGCGGGTGCCCAGCATTTT. It encodes CASSQGIAGAQHF. This chain joins TRBV4-1 and TRBJ1-5, with D uncertain. The CDR3 runs to 13 residues. The germline V and J ends were trimmed by 1 base and 11 bases, with 12 bases remaining between them. In germline, CDR1 is MGHRA, CDR2 YSYEKL.

This clonotype has a count of ten or more. The V and J genes are TRBV4-1 and TRBJ2-1; D uncertain. Germline V gene lookup returns CDR1 MGHRA and CDR2 YSYEKL. The germline V and J ends were trimmed by 4 bases and 6 bases, with 7 bases remaining between them. CDR3 length: 12 amino acids. The CDR3 bases are TGCGCCAGCAGCCTCCCGCCCAATGAGCAGTTCTTC. Translation: CASSLPPNEQFF.